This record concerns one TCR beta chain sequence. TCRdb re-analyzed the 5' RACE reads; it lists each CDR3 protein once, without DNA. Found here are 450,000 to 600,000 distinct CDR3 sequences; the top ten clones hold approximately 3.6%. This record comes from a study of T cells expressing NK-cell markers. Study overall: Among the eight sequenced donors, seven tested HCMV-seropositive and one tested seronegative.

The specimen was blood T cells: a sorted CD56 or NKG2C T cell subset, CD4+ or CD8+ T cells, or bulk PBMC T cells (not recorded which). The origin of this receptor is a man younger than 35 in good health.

The CDR3 here is CASSKWGLRNEQFF. This chain connects TRBV27 to TRBJ2-1; TCRdb proposes TRBD2, but this gene call is untestable without DNA. Germline V lookup: CDR1 MNHEY, CDR2 SMNVEV (reference sequence). The CDR3 has 14 amino acids.